This T cell receptor (beta chain) stems from a study of cytomegalovirus exposure and HLA in healthy donors. Study details: There were over 350 genotyped donors. Of these, about 80% fell in the genetic ancestry cluster associated with self-reported Caucasian donors.

It was with 60 Vbeta and 13 Jbeta primers that the PCR ran. Clones were sequenced by immunoSEQ multiplex PCR, and TCRdb holds only the in-frame ones, with some missing. This table has approximately 150,000 clones, approximately 76% appearing once. The CDR3 sequence is 18 residues long. Germline loops: CDR1 LNHDA, CDR2 SQIVND (reference sequence). J was trimmed by 3 bases and V by 4 bases; bases with no gene match: 14. The sequence came from a man aged 40-49 years in good health and CMV-seronegative. This chain joins TRBV19 and TRBJ1-5; 8 positions match TRBD1. Sequenced input: PBMCs. The CDR3 spells CASSRGRNRGELNQPQHF. The CDR3 nucleotides are TGTGCCAGTAGTAGAGGGAGGAACAGGGGGGAACTCAATCAGCCCCAGCATTTT.